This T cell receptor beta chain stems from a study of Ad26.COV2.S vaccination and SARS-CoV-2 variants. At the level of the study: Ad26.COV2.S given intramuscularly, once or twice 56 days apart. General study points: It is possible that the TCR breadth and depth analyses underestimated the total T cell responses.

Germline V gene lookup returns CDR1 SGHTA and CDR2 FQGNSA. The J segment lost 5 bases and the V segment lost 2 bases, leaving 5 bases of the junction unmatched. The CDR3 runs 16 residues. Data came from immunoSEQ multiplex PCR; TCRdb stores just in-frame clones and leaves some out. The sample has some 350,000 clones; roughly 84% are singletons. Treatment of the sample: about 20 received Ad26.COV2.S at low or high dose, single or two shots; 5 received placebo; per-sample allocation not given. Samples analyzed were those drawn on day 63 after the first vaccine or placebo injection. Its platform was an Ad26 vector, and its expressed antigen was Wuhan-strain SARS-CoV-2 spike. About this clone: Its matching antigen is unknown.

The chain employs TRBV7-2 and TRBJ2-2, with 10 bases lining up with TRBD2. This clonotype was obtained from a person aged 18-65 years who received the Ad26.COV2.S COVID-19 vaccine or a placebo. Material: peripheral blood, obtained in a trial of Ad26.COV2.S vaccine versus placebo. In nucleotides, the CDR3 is TGTGCCAGCAGCTTAAGGGAGCGGGGGGGTACCGGGGAGCTGTTTTTT. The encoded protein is CASSLRERGGTGELFF.